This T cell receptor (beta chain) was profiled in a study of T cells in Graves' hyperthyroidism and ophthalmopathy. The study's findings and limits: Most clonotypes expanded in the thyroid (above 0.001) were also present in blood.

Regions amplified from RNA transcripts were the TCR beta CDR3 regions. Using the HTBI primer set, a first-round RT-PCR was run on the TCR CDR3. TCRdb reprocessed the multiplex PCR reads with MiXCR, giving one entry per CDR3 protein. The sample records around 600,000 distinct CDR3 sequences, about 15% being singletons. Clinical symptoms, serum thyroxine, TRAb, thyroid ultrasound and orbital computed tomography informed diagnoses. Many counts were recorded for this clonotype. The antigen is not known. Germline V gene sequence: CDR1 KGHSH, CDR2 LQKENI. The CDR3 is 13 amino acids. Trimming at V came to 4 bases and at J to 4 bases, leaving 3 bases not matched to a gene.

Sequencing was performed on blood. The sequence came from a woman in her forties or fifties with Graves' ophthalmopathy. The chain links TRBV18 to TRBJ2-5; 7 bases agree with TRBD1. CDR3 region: CASSRDSGETQYF. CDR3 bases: TGTGCCAGCTCACGGGACAGCGGAGAGACCCAGTACTTC.